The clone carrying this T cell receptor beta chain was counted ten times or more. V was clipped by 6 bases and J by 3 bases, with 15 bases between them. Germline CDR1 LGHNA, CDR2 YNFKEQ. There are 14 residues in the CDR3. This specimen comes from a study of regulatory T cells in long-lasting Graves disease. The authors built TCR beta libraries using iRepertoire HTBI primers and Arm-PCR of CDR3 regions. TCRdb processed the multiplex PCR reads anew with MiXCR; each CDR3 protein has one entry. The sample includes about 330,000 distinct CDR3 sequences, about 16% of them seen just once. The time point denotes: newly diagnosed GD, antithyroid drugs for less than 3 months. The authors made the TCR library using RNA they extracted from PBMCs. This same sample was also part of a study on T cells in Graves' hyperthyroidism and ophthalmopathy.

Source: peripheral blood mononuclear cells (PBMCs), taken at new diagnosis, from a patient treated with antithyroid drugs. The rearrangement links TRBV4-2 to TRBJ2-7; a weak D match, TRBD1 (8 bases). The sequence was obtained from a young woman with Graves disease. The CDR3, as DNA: TGTGCCAGCAGGCTCGGGGGGACAGGCTACGAGCAGTACTTC. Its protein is CASRLGGTGYEQYF.